One T cell receptor (beta chain) is described in this entry. The data belong to a study of preoperative IRX-2 immunotherapy in early breast cancer. The sample's treatment: preoperative locoregional IRX-2 cytokine immunotherapy. Preoperative locoregional IRX-2 cytokine immunotherapy was tested in the phase Ib source study. Trimming removed 4 bases at V and 2 bases at J, with 7 bases between. The CDR3 runs 13 residues. Produced via immunoSEQ multiplex PCR; TCRdb's table is partial and in-frame only. The sample gives about 38,000 clones, approximately 85% of which show up once; roughly 1.5% is in the top ten.

The sample here was lymph node tissue, taken after IRX-2 immunotherapy. J is TRBJ2-3 and V is TRBV7-1, with a weak D call TRBD1 (5 bases). TRBV7-1 is an ORF; its function is uncertain. The TCR comes from a human donor with breast cancer. The CDR3 is CASSLGDTDTQYF. As DNA, the CDR3 is TGTGCCAGCAGCTTAGGGGACACAGATACGCAGTATTTT.